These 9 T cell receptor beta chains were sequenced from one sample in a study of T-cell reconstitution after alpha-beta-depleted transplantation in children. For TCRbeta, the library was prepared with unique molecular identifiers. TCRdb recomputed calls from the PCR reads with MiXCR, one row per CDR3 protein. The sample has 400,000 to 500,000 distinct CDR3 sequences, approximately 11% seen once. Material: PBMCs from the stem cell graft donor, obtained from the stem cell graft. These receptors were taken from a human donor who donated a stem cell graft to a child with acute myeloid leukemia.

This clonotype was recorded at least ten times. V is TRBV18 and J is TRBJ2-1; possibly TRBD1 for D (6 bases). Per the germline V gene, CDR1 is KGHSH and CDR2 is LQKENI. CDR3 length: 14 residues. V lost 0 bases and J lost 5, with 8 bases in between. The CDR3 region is CASSPPGQHNEQFF. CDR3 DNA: TGTGCCAGCTCACCACCGGGACAACACAATGAGCAGTTCTTC.

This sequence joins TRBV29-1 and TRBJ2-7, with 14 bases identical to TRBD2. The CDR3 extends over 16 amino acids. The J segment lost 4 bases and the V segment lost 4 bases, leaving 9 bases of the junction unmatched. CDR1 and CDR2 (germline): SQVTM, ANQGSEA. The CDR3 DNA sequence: TGCAGCGTTGTCATGGGACTAGCGGGAGACCCTTACGAGCAGTACTTC. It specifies CSVVMGLAGDPYEQYF.

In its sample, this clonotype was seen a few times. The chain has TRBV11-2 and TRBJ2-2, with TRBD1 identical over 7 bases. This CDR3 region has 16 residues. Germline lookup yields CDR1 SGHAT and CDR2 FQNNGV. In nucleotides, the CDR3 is TGTGCAACCAGATTAGGGGGCGGCCCTCGTCCCGGGGAGCTGTTTTTT. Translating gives CATRLGGGPRPGELFF.

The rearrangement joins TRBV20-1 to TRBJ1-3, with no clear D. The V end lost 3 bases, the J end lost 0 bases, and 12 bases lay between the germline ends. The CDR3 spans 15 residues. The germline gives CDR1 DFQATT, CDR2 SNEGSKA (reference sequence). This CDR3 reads CSARDFVASGNTIYF. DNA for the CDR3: TGCAGTGCTAGGGATTTCGTAGCCTCTGGAAACACCATATATTTT.

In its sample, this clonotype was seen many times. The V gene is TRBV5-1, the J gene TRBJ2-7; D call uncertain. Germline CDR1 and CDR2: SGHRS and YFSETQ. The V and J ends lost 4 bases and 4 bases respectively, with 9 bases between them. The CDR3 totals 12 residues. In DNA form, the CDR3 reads TGCGCCAGCAGCATGGACGGATACGAGCAGTACGTC. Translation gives CASSMDGYEQYV.

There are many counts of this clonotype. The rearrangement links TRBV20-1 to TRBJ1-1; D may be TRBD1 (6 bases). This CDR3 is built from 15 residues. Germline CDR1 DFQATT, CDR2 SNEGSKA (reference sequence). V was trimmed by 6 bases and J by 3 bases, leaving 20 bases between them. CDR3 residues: CSASTGSSFHTEAFF. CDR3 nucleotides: TGCAGTGCGTCAACAGGGTCTTCGTTTCACACTGAAGCTTTCTTT.

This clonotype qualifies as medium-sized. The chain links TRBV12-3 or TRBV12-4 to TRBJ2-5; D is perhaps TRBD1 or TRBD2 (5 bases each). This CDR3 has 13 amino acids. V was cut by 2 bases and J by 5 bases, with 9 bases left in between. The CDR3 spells CASSLSGLETQYF. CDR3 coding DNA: TGTGCCAGCAGTTTATCGGGGCTCGAGACCCAGTACTTC.

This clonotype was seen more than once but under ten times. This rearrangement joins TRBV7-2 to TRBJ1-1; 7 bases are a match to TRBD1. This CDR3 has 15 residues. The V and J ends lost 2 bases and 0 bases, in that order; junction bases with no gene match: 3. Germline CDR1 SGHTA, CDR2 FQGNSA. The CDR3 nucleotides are TGTGCCAGCAGCTTACAGGGGGGCTTGAACACTGAAGCTTTCTTT. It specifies CASSLQGGLNTEAFF.

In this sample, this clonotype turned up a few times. The CDR3 nucleotides are TGTGCCTGGAGCGGGGGCTGGACAGATACGCAGTATTTT. This sequence encodes CAWSGGWTDTQYF. V gene TRBV30 combines with J gene TRBJ2-3; D tentatively fits TRBD1 or TRBD2 (6 bases each). The CDR3 contains 13 residues. From germline, CDR1 is GTSNPN and CDR2 SVGIG (reference sequence). V was cut by 3 bases and J by 3 bases, with 10 bases left in between.